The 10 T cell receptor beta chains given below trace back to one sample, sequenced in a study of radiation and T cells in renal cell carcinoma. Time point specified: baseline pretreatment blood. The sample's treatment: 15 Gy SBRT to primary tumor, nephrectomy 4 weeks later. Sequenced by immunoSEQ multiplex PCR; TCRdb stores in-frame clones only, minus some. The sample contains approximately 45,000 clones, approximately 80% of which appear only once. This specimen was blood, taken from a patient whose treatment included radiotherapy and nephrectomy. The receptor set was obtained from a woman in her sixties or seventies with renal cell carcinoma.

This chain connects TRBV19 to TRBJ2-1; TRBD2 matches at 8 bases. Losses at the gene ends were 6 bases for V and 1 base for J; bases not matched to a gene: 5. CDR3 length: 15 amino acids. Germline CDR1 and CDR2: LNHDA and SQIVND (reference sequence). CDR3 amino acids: CASSPERESYNEQFF. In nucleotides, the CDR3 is TGTGCCAGTAGCCCTGAGCGGGAGTCCTACAATGAGCAGTTCTTC.

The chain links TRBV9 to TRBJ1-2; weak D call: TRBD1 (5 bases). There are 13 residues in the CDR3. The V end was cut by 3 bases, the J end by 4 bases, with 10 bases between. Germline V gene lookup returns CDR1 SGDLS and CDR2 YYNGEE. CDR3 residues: CASSAGGGYGYTF. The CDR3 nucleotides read TGTGCCAGCAGCGCTGGGGGGGGCTATGGCTACACCTTC. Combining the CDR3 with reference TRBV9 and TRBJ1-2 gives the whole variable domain DSGVTQTPKHLITATGQRVTLRCSPRSGDLSVYWYQQSLDQGLQFLIQYYNGEERAKGNILERFSAQQFPDLHSELNLSSLELGDSALYFCASSAGGGYGYTFGSGTRLTVV.

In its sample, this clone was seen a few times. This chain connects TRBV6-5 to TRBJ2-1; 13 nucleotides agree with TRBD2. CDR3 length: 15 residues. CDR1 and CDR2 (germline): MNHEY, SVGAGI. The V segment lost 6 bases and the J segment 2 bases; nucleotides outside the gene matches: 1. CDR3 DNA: TGTGCCAGCAGGGGACTAGCGGGGACCTACAATGAGCAGTTCTTC. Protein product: CASRGLAGTYNEQFF.

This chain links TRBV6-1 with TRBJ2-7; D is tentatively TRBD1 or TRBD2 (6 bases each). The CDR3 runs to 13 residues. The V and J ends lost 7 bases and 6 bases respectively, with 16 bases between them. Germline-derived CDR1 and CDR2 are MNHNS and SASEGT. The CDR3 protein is CASTTKGGLEQYF. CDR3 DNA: TGTGCCAGCACTACCAAAGGGGGGCTCGAGCAGTACTTC.

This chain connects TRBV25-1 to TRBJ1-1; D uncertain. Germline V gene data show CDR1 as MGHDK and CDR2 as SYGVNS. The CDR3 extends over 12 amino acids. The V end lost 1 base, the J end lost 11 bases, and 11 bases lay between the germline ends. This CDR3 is CASSESRGEAFF. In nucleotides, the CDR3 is TGTGCCAGCAGTGAATCTCGGGGTGAGGCTTTCTTT. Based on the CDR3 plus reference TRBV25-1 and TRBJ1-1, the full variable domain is EADIYQTPRYLVIGTGKKITLECSQTMGHDKMYWYQQDPGMELHLIHYSYGVNSTEKGDLSSESTVSRIRTEHFPLTLESARPSHTSQYLCASSESRGEAFFGQGTRLTVV.

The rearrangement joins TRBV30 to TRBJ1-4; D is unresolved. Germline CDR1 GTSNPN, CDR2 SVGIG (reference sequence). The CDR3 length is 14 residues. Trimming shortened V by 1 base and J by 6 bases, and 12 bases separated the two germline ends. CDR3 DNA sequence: TGTGCCTGGAGTGACCCGGGGAGGTATGAAAAACTGTTTTTT. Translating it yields CAWSDPGRYEKLFF. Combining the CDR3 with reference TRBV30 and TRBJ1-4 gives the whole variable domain SQTIHQWPATLVQPVGSPLSLECTVEGTSNPNLYWYRQAAGRGLQLLFYSVGIGQISSEVPQNLSASRPQDRQFILSSKKLLLSDSGFYLCAWSDPGRYEKLFFGSGTQLSVL.

The CDR3 loop reads CASTRADRGGGYTF. In DNA, the CDR3 is TGTGCCAGCACCCGAGCCGACAGGGGGGGCGGCTACACCTTC. V gene TRBV2 combines with J gene TRBJ1-2; 9 bases are a match to TRBD1. The CDR3 sequence is 14 residues long. Germline CDR1 is SNHLY and CDR2 is FYNNEI. V lost 7 bases to trimming and J lost 8 bases; unmatched junction nucleotides: 11.

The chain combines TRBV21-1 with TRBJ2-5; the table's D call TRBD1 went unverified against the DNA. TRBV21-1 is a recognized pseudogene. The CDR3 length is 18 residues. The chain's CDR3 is CASSKVVWSGTLQETQYF. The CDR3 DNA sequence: TGTGCCAGCAGCAAGGTGGTCTGGTCCGGGACACTTCAAGAGACCCAGTACTTC.

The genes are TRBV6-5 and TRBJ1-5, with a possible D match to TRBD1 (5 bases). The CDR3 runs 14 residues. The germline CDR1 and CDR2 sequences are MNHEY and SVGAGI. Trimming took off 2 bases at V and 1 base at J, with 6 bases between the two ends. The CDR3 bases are TGTGCCAGCAGTTACGGGGGGAGCAATCAGCCCCAGCATTTT. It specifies CASSYGGSNQPQHF.

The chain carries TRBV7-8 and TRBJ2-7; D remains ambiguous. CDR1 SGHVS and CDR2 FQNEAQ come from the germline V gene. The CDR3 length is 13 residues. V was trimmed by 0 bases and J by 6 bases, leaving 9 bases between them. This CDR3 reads CASSLAGRVEQYF. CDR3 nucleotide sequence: TGTGCCAGCAGCTTAGCAGGTCGGGTCGAGCAGTACTTC.